There are a few counts of the clone carrying this T cell receptor (beta chain). Its antigen remains unknown. The entry originates in a study of T-cell memory formation after mild COVID-19. On the study more broadly: There were largely donor-specific TCR clusters.

Findings of the study overall: Pre-infection memory held some responding clones, suggesting pre-existing cross-reactive T cells responded. Whereas later expanders leaned CD4+, clones contracting day 15 to 85 showed a balanced CD4/CD8 makeup. Mainly CM and EM harbored the contracting CD4+ clones; mainly EMRA harbored the CD8+ ones.

TCRdb reprocessed the 5' RACE reads with MiXCR, giving one entry per CDR3 protein. Of fewer than 350,000 distinct CDR3 sequences listed, approximately 15% were seen once; the top ten hold 20% to 25%. The CDR3 totals 13 residues. The germline V and J ends were trimmed by 2 bases and 1 base, with 5 bases remaining between them. Germline CDR1 reads MNHEY; CDR2 reads SVGEGT. The V gene is TRBV6-2 or TRBV6-3, the J gene TRBJ2-5; D is ambiguous. The sample consisted of PBMCs or a T cell subset sorted from them (not recorded which). This TCR was recovered from a man aged 18 to 35 who had mild COVID-19 (a few samples of this study predate the infection). Cell type and time point are not known. For the CDR3, the DNA is TGTGCCAGCAGTTACGACTTCCAAGAGACCCAGTACTTC. Encoded protein: CASSYDFQETQYF.